Listed below are T cell receptor beta chains from one sample, sequenced in a study of blood T cells in healthy people across ages. Via MiXCR, TCRdb re-called the 5' RACE reads, giving one row per CDR3 protein. The sample comprises approximately 800,000 distinct CDR3 sequences, under 80% of which are singletons, and 28% rests with the top ten. The sequenced sample consisted of blood. Receptor source: a man aged 25-40 years in good health. The CDR3 runs from the conserved cysteine through the conserved F or W. Each record gives: J gene, D gene, V gene, clone size, CDR3 protein, CDR3 DNA. D genes are given only for firm matches. Only some rows state a clone size, as once, few, many or a class for expanded clones.

j_call: TRBJ1-6
d_call: TRBD1
v_call: TRBV7-2
clone_size: .
cdr3_aa: CASSIGGTGNSPLHF
cdr3_nt: TGTGCCAGCAGCATAGGGGGCACGGGTAATTCACCCCTCCACTTT

j_call: TRBJ1-2
d_call: .
v_call: TRBV27
clone_size: .
cdr3_aa: CASSTPGQGIYGYTF
cdr3_nt: TGTGCCAGCAGCACTCCGGGACAAGGAATCTATGGCTACACCTTC

j_call: TRBJ2-7
d_call: .
v_call: TRBV4-2
clone_size: .
cdr3_aa: CASSQASGAIYEQYF
cdr3_nt: TGTGCCAGCAGCCAGGCCTCTGGGGCGATCTACGAGCAGTACTTC

j_call: TRBJ2-5
d_call: .
v_call: TRBV29-1
clone_size: few
cdr3_aa: CSVEALQETQYF
cdr3_nt: TGCAGCGTTGAAGCATTGCAAGAGACCCAGTACTTC

j_call: TRBJ2-4
d_call: .
v_call: TRBV4-2
clone_size: few
cdr3_aa: CASSQDRWGAKNIQYF
cdr3_nt: TGTGCCAGCAGCCAAGATCGTTGGGGGGCCAAAAACATTCAGTACTTC

j_call: TRBJ2-3
d_call: .
v_call: TRBV12-3/TRBV12-4
clone_size: .
cdr3_aa: CASSLSGVTDAQYF
cdr3_nt: TGTGCCAGCAGTTTATCGGGGGTGACAGATGCGCAGTATTTT

j_call: TRBJ2-5
d_call: .
v_call: TRBV11-3
clone_size: .
cdr3_aa: CASSLDPPLDWETQYF
cdr3_nt: TGTGCCAGCAGCTTAGACCCTCCGTTGGACTGGGAGACCCAGTACTTC

j_call: TRBJ2-1
d_call: TRBD2
v_call: TRBV7-9
clone_size: .
cdr3_aa: CASSFGGGASDEQFF
cdr3_nt: TGTGCCAGCAGCTTCGGCGGGGGGGCGTCGGATGAGCAGTTCTTC

j_call: TRBJ2-7
d_call: TRBD2
v_call: TRBV27
clone_size: .
cdr3_aa: CASGLAGAYEQYF
cdr3_nt: TGTGCCAGCGGACTAGCGGGCGCCTACGAGCAGTACTTC

j_call: TRBJ1-5
d_call: .
v_call: TRBV28
clone_size: .
cdr3_aa: CASRSPGGPRQPQHF
cdr3_nt: TGTGCCAGCAGATCCCCCGGGGGGCCTAGGCAGCCCCAGCATTTT

j_call: TRBJ2-5
d_call: .
v_call: TRBV6-2/TRBV6-3
clone_size: .
cdr3_aa: CASSYSATWEKTQYF
cdr3_nt: TGTGCCAGCAGTTACTCGGCGACTTGGGAGAAGACCCAGTACTTC

j_call: TRBJ2-3
d_call: .
v_call: TRBV7-6
clone_size: .
cdr3_aa: CASSRLRASTDTQYF
cdr3_nt: TGTGCCAGCAGCCGGCTGAGGGCTAGCACAGATACGCAGTATTTT

j_call: TRBJ2-1
d_call: .
v_call: TRBV29-1
clone_size: .
cdr3_aa: CSVEETYNEQFF
cdr3_nt: TGCAGCGTTGAAGAGACATACAATGAGCAGTTCTTC

j_call: TRBJ2-5
d_call: .
v_call: TRBV14
clone_size: .
cdr3_aa: CASSQEGLETQYF
cdr3_nt: TGTGCCAGCAGCCAAGAGGGTTTAGAGACCCAGTACTTC

j_call: TRBJ1-6
d_call: .
v_call: TRBV14
clone_size: .
cdr3_aa: CASSRYQGMGSPLHF
cdr3_nt: TGTGCCAGCAGCCGTTATCAGGGAATGGGGTCACCCCTCCACTTT

j_call: TRBJ1-1
d_call: .
v_call: TRBV28
clone_size: .
cdr3_aa: CASSSHSGGTEAFF
cdr3_nt: TGTGCCAGCAGTTCCCACTCCGGTGGCACTGAAGCTTTCTTT

j_call: TRBJ2-1
d_call: .
v_call: TRBV7-7
clone_size: .
cdr3_aa: CASSLGVTSSYNEQFF
cdr3_nt: TGTGCCAGCAGCTTAGGTGTAACGAGCTCCTACAATGAGCAGTTCTTC

j_call: TRBJ2-5
d_call: .
v_call: TRBV7-7
clone_size: .
cdr3_aa: CASSSPRAPEQYF
cdr3_nt: TGTGCCAGCAGCTCACCTAGGGCACCTGAGCAGTACTTC

j_call: TRBJ2-7
d_call: TRBD1
v_call: TRBV20-1
clone_size: .
cdr3_aa: CSAWTGLLGYEQYF
cdr3_nt: TGCAGTGCTTGGACAGGTCTCCTAGGCTACGAGCAGTACTTC

j_call: TRBJ2-5
d_call: TRBD2
v_call: TRBV29-1
clone_size: .
cdr3_aa: CSVRAGAIQETQYF
cdr3_nt: TGCAGCGTCCGGGCGGGAGCAATACAAGAGACCCAGTACTTC

j_call: TRBJ2-3
d_call: .
v_call: TRBV12-3/TRBV12-4
clone_size: .
cdr3_aa: CASRLGAADTQYF
cdr3_nt: TGTGCCAGCCGTTTAGGCGCCGCCGATACGCAGTATTTT

j_call: TRBJ2-1
d_call: TRBD2
v_call: TRBV6-1
clone_size: .
cdr3_aa: CASSDIAGGYNEQFF
cdr3_nt: TGTGCCAGCAGTGATATAGCGGGGGGCTACAATGAGCAGTTCTTC

j_call: TRBJ1-2
d_call: TRBD1
v_call: TRBV7-2
clone_size: .
cdr3_aa: CASSSTRQGALYYGYTF
cdr3_nt: TGTGCCAGCAGCTCAACCAGACAGGGGGCTCTATACTATGGCTACACCTTC

j_call: TRBJ1-2
d_call: TRBD1
v_call: TRBV28
clone_size: .
cdr3_aa: CASSLGDRDYGYTF
cdr3_nt: TGTGCCAGCAGTTTGGGGGACAGGGACTATGGCTACACCTTC

j_call: TRBJ1-6
d_call: TRBD1
v_call: TRBV19
clone_size: .
cdr3_aa: CASVGQGNSPLHF
cdr3_nt: TGTGCCAGTGTGGGACAGGGAAATTCACCCCTCCACTTT

j_call: TRBJ2-1
d_call: .
v_call: TRBV7-3
clone_size: .
cdr3_aa: CASSLTRQPQYNEQFF
cdr3_nt: TGTGCCAGCAGCTTAACCCGACAGCCCCAATACAATGAGCAGTTCTTC

j_call: TRBJ2-1
d_call: TRBD2
v_call: TRBV20-1
clone_size: .
cdr3_aa: CSARSGGGTSYNEQFF
cdr3_nt: TGCAGTGCTAGAAGCGGGGGGGGGACCTCCTACAATGAGCAGTTCTTC

j_call: TRBJ2-1
d_call: TRBD2
v_call: TRBV27
clone_size: .
cdr3_aa: CASSFLLAGGHNEQFF
cdr3_nt: TGTGCCAGCAGTTTTCTTCTAGCGGGGGGCCACAATGAGCAGTTCTTC

j_call: TRBJ1-2
d_call: .
v_call: TRBV15
clone_size: .
cdr3_aa: CATSRDRGGRGYGYTF
cdr3_nt: TGTGCCACCAGCAGAGATCGGGGCGGAAGGGGCTATGGCTACACCTTC

j_call: TRBJ2-5
d_call: TRBD1
v_call: TRBV29-1
clone_size: few
cdr3_aa: CSVDGTGRETQYF
cdr3_nt: TGCAGCGTTGACGGGACAGGGAGAGAGACCCAGTACTTC

j_call: TRBJ2-7
d_call: .
v_call: TRBV6-5
clone_size: .
cdr3_aa: CASSRAAVLSEQYF
cdr3_nt: TGTGCCAGCAGCCGCGCTGCAGTCCTCTCCGAGCAGTACTTC

j_call: TRBJ2-5
d_call: .
v_call: TRBV24-1
clone_size: .
cdr3_aa: CATSDYPKTSEETQYF
cdr3_nt: TGTGCCACCAGTGATTACCCTAAGACTAGTGAAGAGACCCAGTACTTC

j_call: TRBJ2-5
d_call: .
v_call: TRBV12-3/TRBV12-4
clone_size: few
cdr3_aa: CASSPEGGGETQYF
cdr3_nt: TGTGCCAGCAGCCCTGAGGGGGGTGGAGAGACCCAGTACTTC

j_call: TRBJ2-5
d_call: TRBD2
v_call: TRBV10-3
clone_size: .
cdr3_aa: CAISELGGIGETQYF
cdr3_nt: TGTGCCATCAGTGAGTTGGGGGGGATCGGAGAGACCCAGTACTTC

j_call: TRBJ2-7
d_call: TRBD2
v_call: TRBV28
clone_size: .
cdr3_aa: CASRGLAGDYEQYF
cdr3_nt: TGTGCCAGCAGGGGACTAGCGGGGGATTACGAGCAGTACTTC

j_call: TRBJ2-1
d_call: .
v_call: TRBV10-3
clone_size: .
cdr3_aa: CAIKAGSETQFF
cdr3_nt: TGTGCCATCAAGGCAGGATCGGAGACCCAGTTCTTC

j_call: TRBJ2-3
d_call: .
v_call: TRBV7-8
clone_size: .
cdr3_aa: CASSLGYRLADTQYF
cdr3_nt: TGTGCCAGCAGCTTAGGTTACAGGTTGGCAGATACGCAGTATTTT

j_call: TRBJ2-5
d_call: .
v_call: TRBV2
clone_size: .
cdr3_aa: CASKLIAQETQYF
cdr3_nt: TGTGCCAGCAAACTTATAGCCCAAGAGACCCAGTACTTC

j_call: TRBJ2-7
d_call: TRBD1
v_call: TRBV6-1
clone_size: .
cdr3_aa: CASNSGTGGNEQYF
cdr3_nt: TGTGCCAGCAACTCCGGGACAGGGGGCAACGAGCAGTACTTC

j_call: TRBJ2-3
d_call: TRBD2
v_call: TRBV20-1
clone_size: .
cdr3_aa: CSASDVAGARGTQYF
cdr3_nt: TGCAGTGCTAGTGATGTAGCGGGGGCGCGAGGTACGCAGTATTTT

j_call: TRBJ2-2
d_call: TRBD2
v_call: TRBV6-2/TRBV6-3
clone_size: .
cdr3_aa: CASRTSAHTGELFF
cdr3_nt: TGTGCCAGCAGGACTAGCGCCCACACCGGGGAGCTGTTTTTT

j_call: TRBJ1-2
d_call: .
v_call: TRBV20-1
clone_size: .
cdr3_aa: CSARDGVGQTHNYGYTF
cdr3_nt: TGCAGTGCTAGGGACGGTGTAGGACAGACCCATAACTATGGCTACACCTTC

j_call: TRBJ2-1
d_call: TRBD2
v_call: TRBV6-2/TRBV6-3
clone_size: few
cdr3_aa: CASRASGGHGQFF
cdr3_nt: TGTGCCAGCAGGGCTAGCGGGGGTCACGGGCAGTTCTTC

j_call: TRBJ2-2
d_call: .
v_call: TRBV3-1
clone_size: .
cdr3_aa: CASSPHLGQINTGELFF
cdr3_nt: TGTGCCAGCAGCCCACACCTCGGACAGATCAACACCGGGGAGCTGTTTTTT

j_call: TRBJ1-5
d_call: .
v_call: TRBV7-9
clone_size: .
cdr3_aa: CASSSQTGRNQPQHF
cdr3_nt: TGTGCCAGCAGCTCACAGACAGGCCGCAATCAGCCCCAGCATTTT

j_call: TRBJ1-2
d_call: TRBD1
v_call: TRBV12-3/TRBV12-4
clone_size: .
cdr3_aa: CASSTQGQGVDGYTF
cdr3_nt: TGTGCCAGCAGTACCCAGGGACAGGGAGTGGATGGCTACACCTTC

j_call: TRBJ1-2
d_call: .
v_call: TRBV4-3
clone_size: .
cdr3_aa: CASSQDPSSYGYTF
cdr3_nt: TGCGCCAGCAGCCAAGATCCCTCGAGCTATGGCTACACCTTC

j_call: TRBJ2-3
d_call: TRBD2
v_call: TRBV4-3
clone_size: .
cdr3_aa: CASSQDRTSGGGTQYF
cdr3_nt: TGCGCCAGCAGCCAAGATCGGACTAGCGGGGGGGGTACGCAGTATTTT

j_call: TRBJ1-1
d_call: .
v_call: TRBV7-6
clone_size: .
cdr3_aa: CASSPAGAANTEAFF
cdr3_nt: TGTGCCAGCAGCCCTGCTGGCGCCGCGAACACTGAAGCTTTCTTT

j_call: TRBJ1-1
d_call: .
v_call: TRBV20-1
clone_size: .
cdr3_aa: CSAFRGVAEAFF
cdr3_nt: TGCAGTGCTTTTAGAGGGGTAGCTGAAGCTTTCTTT

j_call: TRBJ1-4
d_call: .
v_call: TRBV20-1
clone_size: .
cdr3_aa: CSARGTGRREKLFF
cdr3_nt: TGCAGTGCTAGAGGAACAGGGCGACGGGAAAAACTGTTTTTT

j_call: TRBJ2-4
d_call: .
v_call: TRBV6-2/TRBV6-3
clone_size: .
cdr3_aa: CASSYEAKQYF
cdr3_nt: TGTGCCAGCAGTTACGAGGCGAAGCAGTACTTC

j_call: TRBJ2-7
d_call: .
v_call: TRBV5-4
clone_size: .
cdr3_aa: CASSVSRDSYEQYF
cdr3_nt: TGTGCCAGCAGCGTAAGCAGGGACTCCTACGAGCAGTACTTC

j_call: TRBJ2-1
d_call: .
v_call: TRBV7-2
clone_size: few
cdr3_aa: CASSLNRDEQFF
cdr3_nt: TGTGCCAGCAGCCTCAACCGTGATGAGCAGTTCTTC

j_call: TRBJ1-2
d_call: .
v_call: TRBV2
clone_size: .
cdr3_aa: CASNFNRVRYTF
cdr3_nt: TGTGCCAGCAACTTTAACAGGGTCCGCTACACCTTC

j_call: TRBJ2-3
d_call: TRBD2
v_call: TRBV10-3
clone_size: once
cdr3_aa: CAISDETSGKDVDTQYF
cdr3_nt: TGTGCCATCAGTGACGAGACTAGCGGTAAAGATGTAGATACGCAGTATTTT